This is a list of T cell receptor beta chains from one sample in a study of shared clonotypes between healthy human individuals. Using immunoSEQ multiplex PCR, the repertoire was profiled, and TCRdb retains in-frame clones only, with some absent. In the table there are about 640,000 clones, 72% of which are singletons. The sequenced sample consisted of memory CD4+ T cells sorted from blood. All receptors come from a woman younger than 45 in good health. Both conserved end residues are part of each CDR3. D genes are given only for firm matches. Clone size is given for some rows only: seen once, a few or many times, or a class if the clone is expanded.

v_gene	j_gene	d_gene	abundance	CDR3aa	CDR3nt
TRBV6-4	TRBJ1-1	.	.	CASSGPGAGEAFF	TGTGCCAGCAGTGGTCCGGGAGCAGGGGAAGCTTTCTTT
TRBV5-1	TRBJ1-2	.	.	CASSSYQNYGYTF	TGCGCCAGCAGCTCCTACCAGAACTATGGCTACACCTTC
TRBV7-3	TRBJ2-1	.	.	CASSWSSWDGNEQFF	TGTGCCAGCAGCTGGTCTTCCTGGGACGGGAATGAGCAGTTCTTC
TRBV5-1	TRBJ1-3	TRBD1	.	CASSLGTAGNTIYF	TGCGCCAGCAGCCTGGGGACAGCAGGAAACACCATATATTTT
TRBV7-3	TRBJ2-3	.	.	CASSLNGYTDTQYF	TGTGCCAGCAGCTTAAACGGCTACACAGATACGCAGTATTTT
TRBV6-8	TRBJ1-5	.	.	CASGNEDDDQPQHF	TGTGCCAGCGGGAACGAAGATGATGATCAGCCCCAGCATTTT
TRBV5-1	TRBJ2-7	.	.	CASSTLTGPTYEQYF	TGCGCCAGCAGCACCCTAACAGGACCCACCTACGAGCAGTACTTC
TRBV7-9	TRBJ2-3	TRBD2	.	CASSLTSGRATDTQYF	TGTGCCAGCAGCTTGACTAGCGGGAGGGCCACAGATACGCAGTATTTT
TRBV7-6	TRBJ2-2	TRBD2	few	CASSLQGTSSNTGELFF	TGTGCCAGCAGCCTACAAGGGACTAGCTCGAACACCGGGGAGCTGTTTTTT
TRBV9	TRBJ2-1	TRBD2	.	CASSAVLAAYNEQFF	TGTGCCAGCAGCGCCGTACTAGCGGCCTACAATGAGCAGTTCTTC
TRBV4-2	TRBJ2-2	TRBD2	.	CASSRYMVGRAETGELFF	TGTGCCAGCAGCCGATACATGGTCGGGAGGGCTGAGACCGGGGAGCTGTTTTTT
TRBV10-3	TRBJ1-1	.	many	CAITTRWDTEAFF	TGTGCCATCACTACGAGGTGGGACACTGAAGCTTTCTTT
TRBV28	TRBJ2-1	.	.	CASSLGGTRVGEQFF	TGTGCCAGCAGTTTAGGCGGGACCAGGGTTGGTGAGCAGTTCTTC
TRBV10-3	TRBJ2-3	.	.	CAISGVDTDTQYF	TGTGCCATCAGTGGGGTGGACACAGATACGCAGTATTTT
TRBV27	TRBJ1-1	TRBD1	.	CASSTLFVVQGGTEAFF	TGTGCCAGCAGTACCCTCTTCGTCGTTCAGGGGGGGACTGAAGCTTTCTTT
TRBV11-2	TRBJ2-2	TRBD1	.	CASRTGTGTLGGELFF	TGTGCCAGCAGGACCGGGACAGGGACTCTGGGCGGGGAGCTGTTTTTT
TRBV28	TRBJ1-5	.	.	CASVGGDQPQHF	TGTGCCAGCGTCGGGGGGGATCAGCCCCAGCATTTT
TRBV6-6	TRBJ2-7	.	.	CASRTGGVRYEQYF	TGTGCCAGCAGAACAGGGGGGGTTCGCTACGAGCAGTACTTC
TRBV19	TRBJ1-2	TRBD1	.	CASSAETGTDYGYTF	TGTGCCAGTAGTGCCGAGACCGGGACAGACTATGGCTACACCTTC
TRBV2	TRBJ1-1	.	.	CASSEVLNTEAFF	TGTGCCAGCAGTGAAGTCCTGAACACTGAAGCTTTCTTT
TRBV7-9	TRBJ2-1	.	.	CASTQTWGTYLNEQFF	TGTGCCAGCACCCAGACTTGGGGGACGTACCTCAATGAGCAGTTCTTC
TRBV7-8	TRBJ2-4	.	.	CASSLRTLIPQYF	TGTGCCAGCAGCTTAAGAACTTTAATCCCCCAGTACTTC
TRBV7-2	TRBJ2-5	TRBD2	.	CASSALAGETQYF	TGTGCCAGCAGCGCTTTAGCGGGAGAGACCCAGTACTTC